Described below is a single T cell receptor beta chain sequence and its context. Its cognate antigen is unknown. This record comes from a study of monozygotic twins with inflammatory bowel disease. Findings and caveats of the study: Limited statistical power may explain no repertoire similarity difference between concordant and discordant twins. No separation of different T cell subtypes was possible. For IBD patients, clonotypes shared with others were fewer than for healthy twins, especially with disease activity.

Total RNA from whole blood was isolated with no T cell sorting. One entry per CDR3 protein, without DNA, is what TCRdb gives after re-calling the 5' RACE reads. The sample has around 450,000 distinct CDR3 sequences; the top ten hold about 2.3%. CDR1 KGHSH and CDR2 LQKENI come from the germline V gene. The CDR3 totals 13 residues. This chain joins TRBV18 and TRBJ1-3; TCRdb reports TRBD1, a call that lacks DNA to check it against. The sequenced material came from blood. The TCR sequence derives from a human donor with ulcerative colitis or Crohn's disease, or a healthy co-twin of an affected twin (not recorded which). This CDR3 reads CASSTRQGDTIYF.